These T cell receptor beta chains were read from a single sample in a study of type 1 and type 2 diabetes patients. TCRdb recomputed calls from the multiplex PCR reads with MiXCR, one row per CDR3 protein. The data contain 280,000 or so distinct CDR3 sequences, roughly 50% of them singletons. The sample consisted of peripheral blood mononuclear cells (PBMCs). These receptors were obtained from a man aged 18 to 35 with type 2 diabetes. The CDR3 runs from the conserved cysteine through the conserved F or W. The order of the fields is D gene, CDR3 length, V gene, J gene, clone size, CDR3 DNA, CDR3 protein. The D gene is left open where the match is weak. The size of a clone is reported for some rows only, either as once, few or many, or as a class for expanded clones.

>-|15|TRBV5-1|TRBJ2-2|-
TGCGCCAGCAGCTCCGGGGGAGCGAACACCGGGGAGCTGTTTTTT
CASSSGGANTGELFF
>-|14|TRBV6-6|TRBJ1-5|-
TGTGCCAGCAGTGATATCCTTAGCAATCAGCCCCAACATTTT
CASSDILSNQPQHF
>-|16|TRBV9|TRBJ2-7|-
TGTGCCAGCAGCGTGGGGCCCCTCGTGCCGGCCTACGAGCAGTACTTC
CASSVGPLVPAYEQYF
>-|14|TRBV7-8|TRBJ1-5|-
TGTGCCAGCAACTCAATACAGGGTGGACAGCCCCAGCATTTT
CASNSIQGGQPQHF
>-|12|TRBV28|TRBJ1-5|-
TGTGCCAGCAGTAGGGGGAGTCAGCCCCAGCATTTT
CASSRGSQPQHF
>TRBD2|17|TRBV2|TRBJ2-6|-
TGTGCCATCAGTGATCGGCGGGGGGAGCCTGGGGCCAACGTCCTGACTTTC
CAISDRRGEPGANVLTF
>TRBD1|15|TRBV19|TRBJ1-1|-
TGTGCCAGTAGTATTCAGGGGGCCATGAACACTGAAGCTTTCTTT
CASSIQGAMNTEAFF
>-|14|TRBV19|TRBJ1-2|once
TGTGCCAGTAGTATAGGGGCAGGGATTCATGGCTACACCTTC
CASSIGAGIHGYTF
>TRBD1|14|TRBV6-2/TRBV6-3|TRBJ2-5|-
TGTGCCAGCAGCCAAAGGGACAGGGTTGAGACCCAGTACTTC
CASSQRDRVETQYF
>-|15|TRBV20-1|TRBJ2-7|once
TGCAGTGCGTCGACGGGACACCAGGCCCGCTACGAGCAGTACTTC
CSASTGHQARYEQYF
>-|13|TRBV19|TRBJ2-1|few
TGTGCCAGTAGTACAGCAGGGGAGGATGAGCAGTTCTTC
CASSTAGEDEQFF
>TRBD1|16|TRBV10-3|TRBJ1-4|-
TGTGCCATCAGTGAGTCGAAGGGGGCAGGGAATGAAAAACTGTTTTTT
CAISESKGAGNEKLFF
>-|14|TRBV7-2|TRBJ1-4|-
TGTGCCAGCAGCTTAGGACAGGCCCCCGAAAAACTGTTTTTT
CASSLGQAPEKLFF
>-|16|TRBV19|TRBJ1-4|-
TGTGCCAGTAGTATTGACGCCCTTGCAACTAATGAAAAACTGTTTTTT
CASSIDALATNEKLFF
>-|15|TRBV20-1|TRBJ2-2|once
TGCAGTGCTATCGACGGGCTGACGAACACCGGGGAGCTGTTTTTT
CSAIDGLTNTGELFF
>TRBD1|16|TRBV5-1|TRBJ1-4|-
TGCGCCAGCAGCTCCCTAGGACAGGGGCCTAATGAAAAACTGTTTTTT
CASSSLGQGPNEKLFF
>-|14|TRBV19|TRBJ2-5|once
TGTGCCAGTAGTATAGGGGACCGCCGTGAGACCCAGTACTTC
CASSIGDRRETQYF
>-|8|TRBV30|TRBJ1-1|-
TGTGCCGGAAAGGGAGCTTTCTTT
CAGKGAFF
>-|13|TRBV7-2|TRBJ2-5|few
TGTGCCAGCAGCTTAAACGATGGGGAGACCCAGTACTTC
CASSLNDGETQYF
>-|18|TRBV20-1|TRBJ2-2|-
TGCAGTGCTAGAGATCCCATGGCACCCAAGATAAACACCGGGGAGCTGTTTTTT
CSARDPMAPKINTGELFF
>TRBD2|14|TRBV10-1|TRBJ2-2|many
TGCGCCAGCAGTGGCGGGGGGAACACCGGGGAGCTGTTTTTT
CASSGGGNTGELFF
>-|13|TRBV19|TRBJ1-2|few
TGTGCCAGTAGTCCAGGCGGTGAAAGAGGCTACACCTTC
CASSPGGERGYTF
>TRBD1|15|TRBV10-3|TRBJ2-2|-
TGTGCCATCAGTGATACCACAGGGGCTTCCGGGGAGCTGTTTTTT
CAISDTTGASGELFF
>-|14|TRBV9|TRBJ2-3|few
TGTGCCAGCAGCGTAGGGACGTCCACAGATACGCAGTATTTT
CASSVGTSTDTQYF
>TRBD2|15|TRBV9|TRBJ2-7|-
TGTGCCAGCAGCGACGGGACTAGCGACCCCTACGAGCAGTACTTC
CASSDGTSDPYEQYF
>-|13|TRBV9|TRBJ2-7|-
TGTGCCAGCAGTTCCGGACGGGGACCCGAGCAGTACTTC
CASSSGRGPEQYF
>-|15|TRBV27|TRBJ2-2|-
TGTGCCAGCAGTTTAAATGAATTAAGCACCGGGGAGCTGTTTTTT
CASSLNELSTGELFF
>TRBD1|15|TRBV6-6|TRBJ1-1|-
TGTGCCAGCAGTACCGGCGGGACAGCGAACACTGAAGCTTTCTTT
CASSTGGTANTEAFF
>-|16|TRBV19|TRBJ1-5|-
TGTGCCAGTAGTACCCGCCTTCCTTCCTTGGGTCAGCCCCAGCATTTT
CASSTRLPSLGQPQHF
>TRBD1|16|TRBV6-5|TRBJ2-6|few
TGTGCCAGCAGGAAGGGGGCTAGTGATGGGGCCAACGTCCTGACTTTC
CASRKGASDGANVLTF
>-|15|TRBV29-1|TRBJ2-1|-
TGCAGCGTTCAGGAGCGGGACAGTCGCTACAATGAGCAGTTCTTC
CSVQERDSRYNEQFF
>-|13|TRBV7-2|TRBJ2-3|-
TGTGCCAGCAGTTCTCGCCTCACAGATACGCAGTATTTT
CASSSRLTDTQYF
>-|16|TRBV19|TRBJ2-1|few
TGTGCCAGTAGTATAGAGATTGGTATCTCCTACAATGAGCAGTTCTTC
CASSIEIGISYNEQFF
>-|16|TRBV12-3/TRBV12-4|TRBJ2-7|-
TGTGCCAGCAGCCTTAGGGTGGGGCAGGGGATCAACGAGCAGTACTTC
CASSLRVGQGINEQYF
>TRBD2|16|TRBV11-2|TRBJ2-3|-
TGTGCCAGCAGCCGTCTAGCGGGAGGGAGCACAGATACGCAGTATTTT
CASSRLAGGSTDTQYF
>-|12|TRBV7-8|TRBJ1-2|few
TGTGCCAGCAGCTTAGGGACGAATGGCTACACCTTC
CASSLGTNGYTF
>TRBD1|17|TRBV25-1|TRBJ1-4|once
TGTGCCAGCAGTGAATTTGGACAGGGGGCTTCTAATGAAAAACTGTTTTTT
CASSEFGQGASNEKLFF
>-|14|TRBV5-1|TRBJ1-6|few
TGCGCCAGCAGCTTCGGGGGTGCCCATTCACCCCTCCACTTT
CASSFGGAHSPLHF
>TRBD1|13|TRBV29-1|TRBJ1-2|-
TGCAGCGCGGACAGGAGGCCTAACTATGGCTACACCTTC
CSADRRPNYGYTF
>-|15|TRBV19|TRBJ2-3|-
TGTGCCAGTAGTATCTGGACAGACGACACAGATACGCAGTATTTT
CASSIWTDDTDTQYF